This T cell receptor beta chain was sequenced during a study of untreated major depressive disorder. Measured with immunoSEQ multiplex PCR; TCRdb has only the in-frame clones, and not every one. The profile shows roughly 22,000 clones, over 85% of them singletons. V was pared by 2 bases and J by 4 bases, with 8 bases between. Looked up from germline, CDR1 is SGHTA and CDR2 is FQGNSA. This CDR3 spans 13 amino acids. Source material: CD4+ T cells from PBMCs. The origin of this receptor is a woman in her thirties or forties in good health. The gene calls are TRBV7-2 and TRBJ1-1, with D unclear. The CDR3 region is CASSLSGITEAFF. The CDR3 DNA reads as TGTGCCAGCAGCTTATCTGGGATCACTGAAGCTTTCTTT.